This T cell receptor (beta chain) came from a study of T-cell reconstitution after alpha-beta-depleted transplantation in children. This clonotype was counted only a few times. Preparation of the TCRbeta library involved a method that used unique molecular identifiers. TCRdb re-derived calls from the PCR reads in MiXCR, one entry per CDR3 protein. Altogether a few hundred thousand distinct CDR3 sequences are present, around a tenth being singletons, with the ten largest covering 2% to 3%. The CDR3 covers 12 residues. V was clipped by 3 bases and J by 6 bases, with 12 bases between them. CDR1 and CDR2 from the germline V gene are DFQATT and SNEGSKA (reference sequence).

The TCR comes from a human donor who donated a stem cell graft to a child with acute lymphoblastic leukemia. The chain is built from TRBV20-1 and TRBJ2-7; unclear D gene. The material was PBMCs from the stem cell graft donor, obtained from the stem cell graft. CDR3 residues: CSASGLVPEQYF. For the CDR3, the DNA is TGCAGTGCTAGCGGCCTAGTTCCCGAGCAGTACTTC.